A selection of T cell receptor beta chains follows, all from one sample in a study of blood T cell repertoires in COVID-19. Method: immunoSEQ multiplex PCR; TCRdb's copy keeps in-frame clones and lacks some. The sample records around 290,000 clones, around nine tenths being singletons. Sequencing was carried out using PBMCs or T cells enriched from blood (not recorded which). These receptors were taken from a woman between 18 and 29 years old who had recovered from COVID-19. Both conserved end residues are trimmed from each CDR3. A D gene is named only where the DNA matches it firmly.

V	J	D	CDR3
TRBV2	TRBJ2-5	TRBD2	ASSAQLAEETQY
TRBV19	TRBJ2-7	TRBD2	ASSVSGRSYEQY
TRBV25-1	TRBJ1-4	TRBD1	ASSTRQGGEKLF
TRBV29-1	TRBJ2-7	-	SVAGGEQY
TRBV13	TRBJ2-2	TRBD2	ASSLGLPKRERTGELF
TRBV3-1/TRBV3-2	TRBJ2-2	-	ASSLLRTAADFGGELF
TRBV28	TRBJ1-1	-	ASSSRWGLSPGAF
TRBV3-1/TRBV3-2	TRBJ2-5	-	ASSQAGRGGRETQY
TRBV4-1	TRBJ1-1	-	ASSQDGRVSEAF
TRBV6-2/TRBV6-3	TRBJ2-7	-	ASSWGRDEQY
TRBV5-5	TRBJ2-1	-	ASSFLPDNEQF
TRBV3-1/TRBV3-2	TRBJ1-1	-	ASNYRAGTEAF
TRBV5-6	TRBJ2-2	-	ASSSQNWRELF
TRBV6-5	TRBJ1-1	-	ASSSTGTEAF
TRBV27	TRBJ2-7	TRBD2	ASSPIRLAVPYEQY
TRBV6-1	TRBJ1-1	TRBD1	ASSDRGTENTEAF
TRBV4-3	TRBJ2-2	-	ASSFLGVTGELF
TRBV11-2	TRBJ1-1	TRBD1	ASLRIRPGTGLNTEAF
TRBV4-1	TRBJ1-1	-	ASSQGDTEAF
TRBV2	TRBJ1-2	-	ASSVIESNYGYT
TRBV9	TRBJ1-4	-	ASSPPRRGILF
TRBV7-9	TRBJ1-2	-	ASSLGQESNGYT
TRBV7-9	TRBJ2-2	TRBD1	ASSSGQGENTGELF
TRBV5-1	TRBJ2-1	TRBD1	ASSLDPGTGTNEQF
TRBV11-3	TRBJ2-5	TRBD1	ASSLGRDRGFEETQY
TRBV28	TRBJ2-4	-	ASTNPSWEAKNIQY
TRBV5-3	TRBJ1-4	TRBD1	ARSLALKWDRVNEKLF
TRBV10-3	TRBJ2-1	TRBD2	AISDLGLAATNEQF
TRBV10-1	TRBJ2-3	TRBD1	ASSDGQGTDTQY
TRBV7-9	TRBJ1-3	-	ASSYSSGNTIY
TRBV7-9	TRBJ2-2	-	ASSFNTPGELF
TRBV5-1	TRBJ1-4	-	ASSLQVSGEKLF
TRBV30	TRBJ1-4	-	AWWSDGEKLF
TRBV7-2	TRBJ1-3	TRBD1	ASSPTGSGNTIY
TRBV11-1	TRBJ2-7	-	ASSLPGVSYEQY
TRBV12-3/TRBV12-4	TRBJ1-1	-	ASHRGMNTEAF
TRBV19	TRBJ2-3	-	ASSIRGTHTDTQY
TRBV11-2	TRBJ2-7	-	ASSTTGETYEQY
TRBV27	TRBJ2-2	TRBD2	ASTLAGSRELF